The clone carrying this TCR beta chain has just a few counts. The data derive from a study of beta chain features in type 1 diabetes. Isolated RNA was reverse transcribed in full, so expressed TCRB transcripts were sequenced. Generated by immunoSEQ multiplex PCR, the TCRdb table keeps only in-frame clones and is missing some. The data hold fewer than 350,000 clones, with roughly 21% observed a single time. The V and J ends lost 6 bases and 10 bases, in that order; junction bases with no gene match: 12. Looked up from germline, CDR1 is LNHDA and CDR2 is SQIVND (reference sequence). CDR3 length: 14 amino acids.

The genes are TRBV19 and TRBJ1-1, with 9 nucleotides matching TRBD1. The sequence came from a woman aged 18-29 years in good health. Specimen: naive CD4+ T cells from blood. CDR3 nucleotides: TGTGCCAGTAGCTATGGGGACAGGGTCAGTGGAGCTTTCTTT. It is translated as CASSYGDRVSGAFF.